The rows below give T cell receptor beta chains drawn from one sample of a study of T-cell memory formation after mild COVID-19. MiXCR was run by TCRdb on the 5' RACE reads, yielding one entry per CDR3 protein. This table has 200,000 to 250,000 distinct CDR3 sequences, about 11% appearing once. Specimen: PBMCs or a T cell subset sorted from them (not recorded which). The receptors originated from a man younger than 35 who had mild COVID-19 (a few samples of this study predate the infection). Cell type and time point are not known. Both conserved end residues are part of each CDR3. D genes are given only for firm matches. The size of a clone is reported for some rows only, either as once, few or many, or as a class for expanded clones.

>TRBJ2-6|NA|NA|TRBV6-2/TRBV6-3
CASSTQTAGANVLTF
TGTGCCAGCAGCACTCAGACAGCTGGGGCCAACGTCCTGACTTTC
>TRBJ1-5|NA|NA|TRBV24-1
CATHPGGSNQPQHF
TGTGCCACCCACCCGGGAGGGAGCAATCAGCCCCAGCATTTT
>TRBJ1-1|NA|NA|TRBV18
CASSPKGLNTEAFF
TGTGCCAGCTCACCAAAGGGGCTGAACACTGAAGCTTTCTTT
>TRBJ2-1|many|TRBD2|TRBV7-2
CASNQLAGAYNEQFF
TGTGCCAGCAACCAACTAGCGGGGGCCTACAATGAGCAGTTCTTC
>TRBJ1-5|many|TRBD1|TRBV18
CASSPDRGWSNQPQHF
TGTGCCAGCTCACCAGACAGGGGTTGGAGCAATCAGCCCCAGCATTTT
>TRBJ2-7|NA|TRBD2|TRBV4-1
CASSRGLAGGSYEQYF
TGCGCCAGCAGCCGGGGACTAGCGGGGGGCTCCTACGAGCAGTACTTC
>TRBJ1-1|few|TRBD1|TRBV7-2
CASSYTTGGPEAFF
TGTGCCAGCAGCTACACGACAGGGGGCCCTGAAGCTTTCTTT
>TRBJ1-1|few|NA|TRBV6-6
CASRDSLPVGFTEAFF
TGTGCCAGCAGGGACAGCCTCCCCGTGGGATTCACTGAAGCTTTCTTT
>TRBJ1-5|NA|NA|TRBV2
CASARSYNQPQHF
TGTGCCAGCGCACGCAGCTACAATCAGCCCCAGCATTTT
>TRBJ1-1|few|TRBD1|TRBV7-2
CASSNYRGRATEAFF
TGTGCCAGCAGCAACTACAGGGGTCGGGCGACTGAAGCTTTCTTT
>TRBJ2-5|NA|NA|TRBV20-1
CSAKNRDQKETQYF
TGCAGTGCTAAAAACCGGGATCAAAAAGAGACCCAGTACTTC
>TRBJ1-6|few|NA|TRBV5-1
CASTDNRESPLHF
TGCGCCAGCACGGATAACAGGGAATCACCCCTCCACTTT
>TRBJ1-2|few|NA|TRBV12-3/TRBV12-4
CASSLSGDGYTF
TGTGCCAGCAGTTTATCTGGGGATGGCTACACCTTC
>TRBJ2-5|few|NA|TRBV6-5
CASSYQGPLGPQYF
TGTGCCAGCAGTTACCAGGGCCCGCTGGGGCCCCAGTACTTC
>TRBJ1-1|NA|NA|TRBV12-3/TRBV12-4
CASSLAAVNTEAFF
TGTGCCAGCAGTTTAGCGGCGGTGAACACTGAAGCTTTCTTT
>TRBJ2-3|few|TRBD2|TRBV12-3/TRBV12-4
CASTLAGDTDTQYF
TGTGCCAGCACGCTAGCGGGGGACACAGATACGCAGTATTTT
>TRBJ2-7|few|TRBD1|TRBV7-3
CASSPGTGAEQYF
TGTGCCAGCAGCCCCGGGACAGGGGCCGAGCAGTACTTC
>TRBJ2-3|NA|TRBD2|TRBV4-3
CASSQVSSGGATQYF
TGCGCCAGCAGCCAAGTGTCTAGCGGGGGTGCTACGCAGTATTTT
>TRBJ1-5|few|NA|TRBV5-1
CASSLSPGAAHQPQHF
TGCGCCAGCAGCTTGTCCCCGGGGGCAGCCCATCAGCCCCAGCATTTT
>TRBJ2-7|NA|NA|TRBV12-3/TRBV12-4
CASSLVPGGQYF
TGTGCCAGCAGTTTAGTCCCCGGGGGGCAGTACTTC
>TRBJ1-2|few|NA|TRBV4-1
CASSQVTRGPRYGYTF
TGCGCCAGCAGCCAAGTGACTCGGGGGCCGAGGTATGGCTACACCTTC
>TRBJ1-1|NA|NA|TRBV20-1
CSAREGFAGTEAFF
TGCAGTGCTAGAGAAGGCTTCGCGGGGACTGAAGCTTTCTTT
>TRBJ2-5|NA|TRBD2|TRBV11-2
CASSLNSGGAGETQYF
TGTGCCAGCAGCTTGAATAGCGGGGGGGCCGGGGAGACCCAGTACTTC
>TRBJ1-2|many|NA|TRBV5-1
CASSQDRPYYGYTF
TGCGCCAGCAGCCAAGACAGGCCTTACTATGGCTACACCTTC
>TRBJ2-2|few|NA|TRBV12-3/TRBV12-4
CASSLAGGARGTAGELFF
TGTGCCAGCAGTTTAGCGGGTGGGGCTAGAGGGACCGCCGGGGAGCTGTTTTTT
>TRBJ2-1|many|TRBD2|TRBV11-2
CASSFPSGGRLGNEQFF
TGTGCCAGCAGCTTTCCTAGCGGGGGGCGACTGGGGAATGAGCAGTTCTTC
>TRBJ2-1|few|NA|TRBV5-4
CASSPLAGGENEQFF
TGTGCCAGCAGCCCCCTAGCCGGGGGCGAAAATGAGCAGTTCTTC
>TRBJ2-3|NA|TRBD2|TRBV6-5
CASSYGSGGGDTQYF
TGTGCCAGCAGTTATGGTAGCGGGGGGGGAGATACGCAGTATTTT
>TRBJ1-1|few|NA|TRBV12-3/TRBV12-4
CASSLRGSGTTEAFF
TGTGCCAGCAGTTTAAGAGGGTCTGGAACTACTGAAGCTTTCTTT
>TRBJ2-2|NA|TRBD2|TRBV7-2
CASSFSGRAGTGELFF
TGTGCCAGCAGCTTTTCGGGGAGGGCTGGCACCGGGGAGCTGTTTTTT
>TRBJ1-1|many|NA|TRBV5-4
CASSLAPTVLNPEAFF
TGTGCCAGCAGCTTGGCTCCCACAGTTCTTAATCCTGAAGCTTTCTTT
>TRBJ1-1|NA|NA|TRBV20-1
CSIPPSGFF
TGCAGTATCCCGCCGAGTGGTTTCTTT
>TRBJ2-7|few|NA|TRBV6-2/TRBV6-3
CASSYSQPTEQYF
TGTGCCAGCAGTTACTCCCAGCCGACCGAGCAGTACTTC
>TRBJ1-6|many|TRBD1|TRBV27
CASSRRSGTGDSPLHF
TGTGCCAGCAGTCGACGATCCGGGACAGGGGATTCACCCCTCCACTTT
>TRBJ2-1|NA|TRBD2|TRBV20-1
CSARDRVRAGGGEQFF
TGCAGTGCTAGAGATAGGGTACGAGCGGGGGGTGGTGAGCAGTTCTTC
>TRBJ2-3|NA|TRBD1|TRBV9
CASSGSLPTGPDTQYF
TGTGCCAGCAGCGGATCCCTCCCGACAGGGCCAGATACGCAGTATTTT
>TRBJ2-5|NA|NA|TRBV5-4
CASSIGLGETQYF
TGTGCCAGCAGCATCGGGTTGGGAGAGACCCAGTACTTC
>TRBJ2-2|many|NA|TRBV28
CASSLRGDTGELFF
TGTGCCAGCAGTTTAAGGGGGGACACCGGGGAGCTGTTTTTT
>TRBJ1-6|few|NA|TRBV9
CASSVSSADNSPLHF
TGTGCCAGCAGCGTATCATCTGCAGATAATTCACCCCTCCACTTT
>TRBJ2-3|NA|NA|TRBV11-2
CASSLDFGLVRGDTQYF
TGTGCCAGCAGCTTAGATTTCGGACTCGTTCGAGGAGATACGCAGTATTTT
>TRBJ2-5|few|TRBD2|TRBV7-2
CASSFLAGGAGTQYF
TGTGCCAGCAGCTTTCTAGCGGGGGGCGCGGGGACCCAGTACTTC
>TRBJ2-2|NA|NA|TRBV28
CASSSSLANTGELFF
TGTGCCAGCAGTTCATCCCTCGCGAACACCGGGGAGCTGTTTTTT
>TRBJ2-4|NA|NA|TRBV15
CATRLSGTYIQYF
TGTGCCACCAGGTTGTCAGGGACCTACATTCAGTACTTC
>TRBJ2-2|NA|TRBD1|TRBV5-1
CASSSTGTGNGELFF
TGCGCCAGCAGCTCCACCGGGACAGGGAACGGGGAGCTGTTTTTT
>TRBJ2-1|NA|NA|TRBV9
CASRGNSLTYNEQFF
TGTGCCAGCAGAGGAAATAGCCTCACCTACAATGAGCAGTTCTTC